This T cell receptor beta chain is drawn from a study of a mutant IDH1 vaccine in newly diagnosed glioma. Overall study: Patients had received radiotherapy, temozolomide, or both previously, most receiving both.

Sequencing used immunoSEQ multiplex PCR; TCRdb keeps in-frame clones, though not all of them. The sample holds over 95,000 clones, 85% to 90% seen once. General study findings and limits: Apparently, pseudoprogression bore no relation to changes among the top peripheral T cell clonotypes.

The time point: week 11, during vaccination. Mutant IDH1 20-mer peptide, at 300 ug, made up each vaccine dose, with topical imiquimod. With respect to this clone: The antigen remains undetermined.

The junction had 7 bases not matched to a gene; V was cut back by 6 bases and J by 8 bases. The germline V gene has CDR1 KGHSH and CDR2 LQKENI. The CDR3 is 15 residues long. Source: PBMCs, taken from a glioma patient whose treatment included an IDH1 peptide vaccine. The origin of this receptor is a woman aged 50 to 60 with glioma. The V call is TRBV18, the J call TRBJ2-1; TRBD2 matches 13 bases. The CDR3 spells CASSPGTSGIDEQFF. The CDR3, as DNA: TGTGCCAGCTCCCCTGGGACTAGCGGGATCGATGAGCAGTTCTTC.